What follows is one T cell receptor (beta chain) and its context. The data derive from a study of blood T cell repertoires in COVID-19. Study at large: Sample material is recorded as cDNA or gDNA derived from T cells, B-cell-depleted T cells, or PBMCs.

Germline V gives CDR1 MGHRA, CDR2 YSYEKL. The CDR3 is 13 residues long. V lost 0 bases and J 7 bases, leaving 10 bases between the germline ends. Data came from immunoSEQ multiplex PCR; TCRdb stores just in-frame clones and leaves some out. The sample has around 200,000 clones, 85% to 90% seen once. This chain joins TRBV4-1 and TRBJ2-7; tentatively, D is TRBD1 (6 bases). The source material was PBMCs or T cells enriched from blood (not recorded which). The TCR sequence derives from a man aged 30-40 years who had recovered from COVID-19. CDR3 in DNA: TGCGCCAGCAGCCAAGAGGTAGACAGGGAGCAGTACTTC. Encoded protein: CASSQEVDREQYF.